This T cell receptor (beta chain) was captured by sequencing in a study of T cell responses to AZD1222 COVID-19 vaccine. In the study overall: Pooled in the analysis were second doses at about 4 or about 12 weeks.

Notes on this clone: Its antigen is still unknown.

The CDR3 has 13 residues. Germline V gene lookup returns CDR1 SGHTA and CDR2 FQGTGA. V shed 3 bases, J shed 8 bases, and the junction held 4 bases outside the gene matches. Assay used: immunoSEQ multiplex PCR; TCRdb lists only in-frame clones, some missing. The sample holds 150,000 to 200,000 clones, approximately 90% seen once. Study-level findings and limits: The study found vaccine-associated CD4 TCRs spanning spike, dominant at 160-218 and 743-854. Donors, mostly white British, included more females; clonal diversity was possibly underestimated.

The sample here was peripheral blood, taken on day 0 of AZD1222 vaccination. The chain links TRBV7-3 to TRBJ2-1; 7 bases align to TRBD2. The TCR originated in an adult in good health. As DNA, the CDR3 is TGTGCCAGCAGCTTTGGACTAGTGGATGAGCAGTTCTTC. It specifies CASSFGLVDEQFF.